Listed below are T cell receptor beta chains from one sample, sequenced in a study of cytomegalovirus exposure and HLA in healthy donors. Only in-frame clones appear in the TCRdb table, and some are missing; sequencing was by immunoSEQ multiplex PCR. The data hold 150,000 or so clones, with around 84% observed a single time. The sequencing input was PBMCs. These receptors all come from a human donor in good health. Each CDR3 is given with its conserved first and last residue. A D gene is named only where the DNA matches it firmly. The size entry is marked missing in some rows and otherwise reads once, few, many or a size class.

d_gene	j_gene	len	abundance	v_gene	CDR3nt	CDR3aa
.	TRBJ2-7	12	.	TRBV29-1	TGCAGCGTTGGTCTGGGGGGATGGGAGCAGTACTTC	CSVGLGGWEQYF
TRBD1	TRBJ2-7	16	once	TRBV7-9	TGTGCCAGCAGCCATCGTGGGACAGGGGGTTCCTACGAGCAGTACTTC	CASSHRGTGGSYEQYF
TRBD2	TRBJ2-7	14	few	TRBV27	TGTGCCAGCAGCCGGACTAGCGGGTTCTACGAGCAGTACTTC	CASSRTSGFYEQYF
.	TRBJ1-1	13	.	TRBV25-1	TGTGCCAGCAGTGACCAGGGGAACACTGAAGCTTTCTTT	CASSDQGNTEAFF
.	TRBJ2-7	16	.	TRBV19	TGTGCCAGTAGTATCAGGGGAGTGGCGGGTTTGTACGAGCAGTACTTC	CASSIRGVAGLYEQYF
TRBD1	TRBJ1-5	19	many	TRBV2	TGTGCCAGCAGCCCCTCGCCGGGACAGGGGGCCGGTAGTAGTCAGCCCCAGCATTTT	CASSPSPGQGAGSSQPQHF
.	TRBJ2-7	14	.	TRBV9	TGTGCCAGCAGCCCCCGAGAGAGCTTCTACGAGCAGTACTTC	CASSPRESFYEQYF
.	TRBJ1-5	14	.	TRBV5-1	TGCGCCAGCAGCTTGGTCGGCGGTCATCAGCCCCAGCATTTT	CASSLVGGHQPQHF
TRBD2	TRBJ2-7	16	.	TRBV28	TGTGCCAGCAGTTTACGCGGGAGCTCCAGCTCCTACGAGCAGTACTTC	CASSLRGSSSSYEQYF
.	TRBJ2-1	15	.	TRBV28	TGTGCCAGCAGTTTGCCGGGGAGCTCCTACAATGAGCAGTTCTTC	CASSLPGSSYNEQFF
TRBD2	TRBJ2-1	13	.	TRBV19	TGTGCCAGTAGTATCGGACTAGGATCTGAGCAGTTCTTC	CASSIGLGSEQFF
.	TRBJ2-2	15	.	TRBV5-5	TGTGCCAGCAGCTTGGTGGTTAGCGACTCCGGGGAGCTGTTTTTT	CASSLVVSDSGELFF
.	TRBJ1-5	15	once	TRBV5-8	TGTGCCAGCAGCTACAGGTCGGCAGGCGGTCAGCCCCAGCATTTT	CASSYRSAGGQPQHF
TRBD1	TRBJ2-2	20	.	TRBV4-1	TGCGCCAGCAGCCAATATGATGGTCAGCGGACAGGGGGATTAACCGGGGAGCTGTTTTTT	CASSQYDGQRTGGLTGELFF
TRBD1	TRBJ1-3	16	.	TRBV9	TGTGCCAGCAGCCCGGACAGGGGATCGGGGGGAAACACCATATATTTT	CASSPDRGSGGNTIYF
TRBD1	TRBJ1-1	13	.	TRBV2	TGTGCCAGCAGTCGCCCGGGACAGCCAGAAGCTTTCTTT	CASSRPGQPEAFF
TRBD1	TRBJ1-2	15	.	TRBV27	TGTGCCAGCAGTGCGACGGGACAGGGCCTAGGAGGCTACACCTTC	CASSATGQGLGGYTF
TRBD1	TRBJ1-1	14	.	TRBV7-8	TGTGCCAGCAGCCTCCGCTCAGGGGGCACTGAAGCTTTCTTT	CASSLRSGGTEAFF
.	TRBJ1-1	13	.	TRBV15	TGTGCCACCAGCCGGGGGGACCTGAATGAAGCTTTCTTT	CATSRGDLNEAFF
TRBD1	TRBJ1-5	15	.	TRBV6-1	TGTGCCAGCAGTCCGGGACAGGGGGGCAATCAGCCCCAGCATTTT	CASSPGQGGNQPQHF
.	TRBJ1-1	16	.	TRBV4-2	TGTGCCAGCAGCCAAGCGGAAAGGCGGCCGAACACTGAAGCTTTCTTT	CASSQAERRPNTEAFF
.	TRBJ1-5	15	.	TRBV7-9	TGTGCCAGCAGCCCCGACGGAGGTGGCAATCAGCCCCAGCATTTT	CASSPDGGGNQPQHF
TRBD2	TRBJ2-3	16	.	TRBV27	TGTGCCAGCAGTGGGCTAGCGGGAGGGCCCCCAGATACGCAGTATTTT	CASSGLAGGPPDTQYF
TRBD2	TRBJ2-1	15	.	TRBV28	TGTGCCAGCAGCCAATCGGGGGGGGTGTTCAATGAGCAGTTCTTC	CASSQSGGVFNEQFF
TRBD2	TRBJ2-1	15	.	TRBV28	TGTGCCAGCAACGCCCGGCGGGGGTCCTACAATGAGCAGTTCTTC	CASNARRGSYNEQFF
TRBD1	TRBJ1-3	16	once	TRBV4-1	TGCGCCAGCAGCCCCGGACAGGGCCGCTCTGGAAACACCATATATTTT	CASSPGQGRSGNTIYF
TRBD1	TRBJ1-1	15	.	TRBV18	TGTGCCAGCTCACCAGACAGGGGAGTAAACACTGAAGCTTTCTTT	CASSPDRGVNTEAFF